The rows below give T cell receptor beta chains drawn from one sample of a study of vaccination effects on CD4 cells after COVID-19. No antigens are known for them. Clones were read by immunoSEQ multiplex PCR, and TCRdb kept only the in-frame ones, dropping some. Of 55,000 to 70,000 clones detected, less than 80% appear once; the ten largest clones hold more than 0.85%. Sequencing was performed on CD4+ T cells from PBMCs cultured with HCoV-OC43 spike peptides, taken after COVID-19 vaccination. These receptors came from a human donor who received a COVID-19 vaccine. The CDR3 runs from the conserved cysteine through the conserved F or W. The D gene is left open where the match is weak. Size is stated for part of the rows, as once, few or many counts, or as a class when the clone is expanded.

size: few
J: TRBJ2-3
V: TRBV5-1
D: TRBD2
CDR3: CASSGTSVWSTDTQYF
DNA: TGCGCCAGCAGCGGGACTAGCGTTTGGAGCACAGATACGCAGTATTTT

size: NA
J: TRBJ1-4
V: TRBV24-1
D: NA
CDR3: CATSASGTSSEKLFF
DNA: TGTGCCACCAGTGCATCCGGGACTTCCTCTGAAAAACTGTTTTTT

size: NA
J: TRBJ1-5
V: TRBV21-1
D: NA
CDR3: CASSNGRYQPQHF
DNA: TGTGCCAGCAGCAACGGCCGGTATCAGCCCCAGCATTTT

size: once
J: TRBJ2-5
V: TRBV29-1
D: NA
CDR3: CSVVLGQETQYF
DNA: TGCAGCGTTGTGCTGGGGCAAGAGACCCAGTACTTC

size: NA
J: TRBJ1-5
V: TRBV24-1
D: NA
CDR3: CATVGEDVPEKPQHF
DNA: TGTGCCACCGTGGGGGAAGATGTGCCGGAAAAGCCCCAGCATTTT

size: once
J: TRBJ2-4
V: TRBV7-2
D: NA
CDR3: CASSLEELGTAKNIQYF
DNA: TGTGCCAGCAGCTTAGAAGAACTAGGGACTGCCAAAAACATTCAGTACTTC

size: NA
J: TRBJ2-3
V: TRBV5-8
D: NA
CDR3: CASSLSRGRDTQYF
DNA: TGTGCCAGCAGCTTGTCTCGCGGTAGGGATACGCAGTATTTT

size: once
J: TRBJ1-5
V: TRBV9
D: NA
CDR3: CASSVGGQDSNQPQHF
DNA: TGTGCCAGCAGCGTAGGAGGGCAGGATAGCAATCAGCCCCAGCATTTT

size: few
J: TRBJ2-5
V: TRBV10-1
D: NA
CDR3: CASSESRHGQTQYF
DNA: TGCGCCAGCAGTGAGTCGCGGCACGGGCAGACCCAGTACTTC

size: NA
J: TRBJ1-2
V: TRBV6-4
D: TRBD1
CDR3: CASRLGQGGSYGYTF
DNA: TGTGCCAGCAGACTAGGACAGGGGGGCAGCTATGGCTACACCTTC

size: NA
J: TRBJ1-6
V: TRBV3-1/TRBV3-2
D: NA
CDR3: CASSFGQFPPLHF
DNA: TGTGCCAGCAGCTTTGGACAGTTCCCACCCCTCCACTTT

size: NA
J: TRBJ2-1
V: TRBV7-2
D: NA
CDR3: CASSARPQFPYNEQFF
DNA: TGTGCCAGCAGCGCAAGGCCCCAGTTCCCCTACAATGAGCAGTTCTTC

size: NA
J: TRBJ1-2
V: TRBV5-1
D: NA
CDR3: CASSLSQGNYGYTF
DNA: TGCGCCAGCAGCTTGAGTCAGGGGAACTATGGCTACACCTTC

size: NA
J: TRBJ2-3
V: TRBV12-5
D: TRBD1
CDR3: CASGPLGGTGESDTQYF
DNA: TGTGCTAGTGGTCCCCTAGGTGGGACAGGGGAATCGGATACGCAGTATTTT

size: NA
J: TRBJ2-2
V: TRBV6-2/TRBV6-3
D: NA
CDR3: CASSYRGGELFF
DNA: TGTGCCAGCAGTTACCGGGGCGGGGAGCTGTTTTTT

size: NA
J: TRBJ2-3
V: TRBV27
D: NA
CDR3: CASSLVHHTDTQYF
DNA: TGTGCCAGCAGTTTAGTACACCACACAGATACGCAGTATTTT

size: once
J: TRBJ1-2
V: TRBV6-5
D: NA
CDR3: CATWSLRVGGYTF
DNA: TGTGCCACTTGGTCCCTCAGGGTCGGTGGCTACACCTTC

size: NA
J: TRBJ2-6
V: TRBV9
D: TRBD1
CDR3: CASSVGLSGTGSSGANVLTF
DNA: TGTGCCAGCAGCGTAGGACTTTCCGGGACAGGGAGCTCTGGGGCCAACGTCCTGACTTTC

size: NA
J: TRBJ1-5
V: TRBV5-5
D: NA
CDR3: CASSLSVGTSNQPQHF
DNA: TGTGCCAGCAGCTTGTCCGTAGGGACATCGAATCAGCCCCAGCATTTT

size: once
J: TRBJ1-6
V: TRBV5-8
D: TRBD1
CDR3: CASSLDRTGGSPLHF
DNA: TGTGCCAGCAGCTTGGACCGGACAGGGGGTTCACCCCTCCACTTT

size: few
J: TRBJ1-1
V: TRBV7-9
D: NA
CDR3: CASSLVGGETEAFF
DNA: TGTGCCAGCAGCCTCGTAGGGGGGGAAACTGAAGCTTTCTTT

size: NA
J: TRBJ1-2
V: TRBV7-2
D: NA
CDR3: CASSGGGLYGYTF
DNA: TGTGCCAGCAGCGGTGGGGGGCTCTATGGCTACACCTTC

size: NA
J: TRBJ1-5
V: TRBV2
D: NA
CDR3: CASSDRRGNQPQHF
DNA: TGTGCCAGCAGTGACCGGAGGGGCAATCAGCCCCAGCATTTT

size: NA
J: TRBJ1-1
V: TRBV5-1
D: NA
CDR3: CASSPWLASLTNLNTEAFF
DNA: TGCGCCAGCAGCCCGTGGTTGGCATCCCTAACTAATCTGAACACTGAAGCTTTCTTT

size: NA
J: TRBJ2-5
V: TRBV10-3
D: NA
CDR3: CAISESLTGTETQYF
DNA: TGTGCCATCAGTGAGTCGTTAACAGGGACCGAGACCCAGTACTTC

size: NA
J: TRBJ1-2
V: TRBV25-1
D: TRBD1
CDR3: CASSEPGQGSGYTF
DNA: TGTGCCAGCAGTGAGCCAGGACAGGGGAGTGGCTACACCTTC

size: NA
J: TRBJ2-2
V: TRBV3-1/TRBV3-2
D: NA
CDR3: CASSQSWTEGTGELFF
DNA: TGTGCCAGCAGCCAGTCCTGGACTGAAGGAACCGGGGAGCTGTTTTTT

size: NA
J: TRBJ1-4
V: TRBV28
D: NA
CDR3: CASSPTGAGNEKLFF
DNA: TGTGCCAGCAGCCCTACGGGGGCGGGTAATGAAAAACTGTTTTTT

size: NA
J: TRBJ1-1
V: TRBV7-2
D: NA
CDR3: CASSFNSGLGGTEAFF
DNA: TGTGCCAGCAGCTTTAACTCAGGGTTGGGAGGCACTGAAGCTTTCTTT

size: NA
J: TRBJ2-4
V: TRBV7-2
D: NA
CDR3: CASSLPYYGIQYF
DNA: TGTGCCAGCAGCCTTCCGTATTACGGCATTCAGTACTTC

size: NA
J: TRBJ1-4
V: TRBV5-1
D: NA
CDR3: CASSLTGATNEKLFF
DNA: TGCGCCAGCAGCTTGACGGGGGCTACTAATGAAAAACTGTTTTTT